This is a list of T cell receptor beta chains from one sample in a study of spatial heterogeneity in lung cancer. One entry per CDR3 protein, called by TCRdb with MiXCR from the 5' RACE reads. The sample gives thousands of distinct CDR3 sequences, around 5.1% of which show up once; 20% to 25% is in the top ten. Sequences were derived from lung tumor tissue, sampled at surgery. The receptors shown here come from a female donor with early-stage non-small cell lung cancer. Both conserved end residues are part of each CDR3. A D gene is named only where the DNA matches it firmly. The size of a clone is reported for some rows only, either as once, few or many, or as a class for expanded clones.

v_call: TRBV12-3/TRBV12-4; d_call: TRBD2; clone_size: many; j_call: TRBJ2-5; cdr3_nt: TGTGCCAGCAGACCGGCGGGGGTTGAGACCCAGTACTTC; cdr3_aa: CASRPAGVETQYF
v_call: TRBV9; d_call: .; clone_size: medium-sized; j_call: TRBJ1-4; cdr3_nt: TGTGCCAGCAGCGTAGGGGGGGTTCCGAAAAAACTGTTTTTT; cdr3_aa: CASSVGGVPKKLFF
v_call: TRBV12-3/TRBV12-4; d_call: .; clone_size: few; j_call: TRBJ2-5; cdr3_nt: TGTGCCAGCGGGGGGACAAGGGAGGGCGAGACCCAGTACTTC; cdr3_aa: CASGGTREGETQYF
v_call: TRBV6-5; d_call: .; clone_size: many; j_call: TRBJ2-7; cdr3_nt: TGTGCCAGCAGTTACTCGATCCCTAGTCCCTACGAGCAGTACTTC; cdr3_aa: CASSYSIPSPYEQYF
v_call: TRBV29-1; d_call: TRBD1; clone_size: many; j_call: TRBJ1-2; cdr3_nt: TGCAGCGTTGAGACAGGGGTCTGGAGATATGGCTACACCTTC; cdr3_aa: CSVETGVWRYGYTF
v_call: TRBV6-2/TRBV6-3; d_call: TRBD2; clone_size: many; j_call: TRBJ2-5; cdr3_nt: TGTGCCAGCACCCCAGGAGCGGGGGGCCCTCAAGAGACCCAGTACTTC; cdr3_aa: CASTPGAGGPQETQYF
v_call: TRBV7-2; d_call: .; clone_size: many; j_call: TRBJ1-4; cdr3_nt: TGTGCCAGCAGCTTAGAGGCAGGGAGCGGAAAACTGTTTTTT; cdr3_aa: CASSLEAGSGKLFF
v_call: TRBV7-3; d_call: .; clone_size: many; j_call: TRBJ2-1; cdr3_nt: TGTGCCAGCAGCTTAATGGCGCCAGCTGAGCAGTTCTTC; cdr3_aa: CASSLMAPAEQFF
v_call: TRBV7-2; d_call: .; clone_size: .; j_call: TRBJ2-1; cdr3_nt: TGTGCCAGCAGCGACGGGGTGCGCGCTAATGAGCAGTTCTTC; cdr3_aa: CASSDGVRANEQFF
v_call: TRBV20-1; d_call: .; clone_size: many; j_call: TRBJ2-2; cdr3_nt: TGCAGTGCTAGAGGAAGGGGCCCGAACACCGGGGAGCTGTTTTTT; cdr3_aa: CSARGRGPNTGELFF
v_call: TRBV18; d_call: .; clone_size: many; j_call: TRBJ1-4; cdr3_nt: TGTGCCAGCTCACCTGTGGTAGGGGCTTTGGAAAAACTGTTTTTT; cdr3_aa: CASSPVVGALEKLFF
v_call: TRBV6-2/TRBV6-3; d_call: .; clone_size: .; j_call: TRBJ2-2; cdr3_nt: TGTGCCAGCAGTTTCTTACTAGCTGCCGGGGAGCTGTTTTTT; cdr3_aa: CASSFLLAAGELFF
v_call: TRBV6-5; d_call: TRBD2; clone_size: few; j_call: TRBJ2-2; cdr3_nt: TGTGCCAGCAGTTACCGGGGGGACACCGGGGAGCTGTTTTTT; cdr3_aa: CASSYRGDTGELFF
v_call: TRBV6-5; d_call: .; clone_size: many; j_call: TRBJ1-1; cdr3_nt: TGTGCCAGCAGTTACGGTATTTCAGGGGCCGAAGCTTTCTTT; cdr3_aa: CASSYGISGAEAFF
v_call: TRBV7-9; d_call: TRBD1; clone_size: few; j_call: TRBJ1-4; cdr3_nt: TGTGCCAGCAGCCCGACGGGACAGGGGTCTAATGAAAAACTGTTTTTT; cdr3_aa: CASSPTGQGSNEKLFF
v_call: TRBV14; d_call: TRBD1; clone_size: many; j_call: TRBJ1-2; cdr3_nt: TGTGCCAGCAGCCAAGACTGGACAGGGAGGGTTGGCTACACCTTC; cdr3_aa: CASSQDWTGRVGYTF
v_call: TRBV12-3/TRBV12-4; d_call: .; clone_size: many; j_call: TRBJ2-3; cdr3_nt: TGTGCCAGCAGCCAGAGCGAGGGAGATACGCAGTATTTT; cdr3_aa: CASSQSEGDTQYF
v_call: TRBV6-6; d_call: .; clone_size: many; j_call: TRBJ2-1; cdr3_nt: TGTGCCAGCAGCTCCGGGGCAGCCTACAATGAGCAGTTCTTC; cdr3_aa: CASSSGAAYNEQFF
v_call: TRBV7-2; d_call: .; clone_size: many; j_call: TRBJ2-3; cdr3_nt: TGTGCCAGCAGTTCAGGCCGCCCAGATACGCAGTATTTT; cdr3_aa: CASSSGRPDTQYF
v_call: TRBV29-1; d_call: .; clone_size: many; j_call: TRBJ2-3; cdr3_nt: TGCAGCGTCGCTGATCAGGGGTCTAGCACAGATACGCAGTATTTT; cdr3_aa: CSVADQGSSTDTQYF
v_call: TRBV5-1; d_call: .; clone_size: many; j_call: TRBJ1-3; cdr3_nt: TGCGCCAGCAGCTTGGAGGGGCTGGGAGGAAACACCATATATTTT; cdr3_aa: CASSLEGLGGNTIYF
v_call: TRBV18; d_call: .; clone_size: many; j_call: TRBJ2-5; cdr3_nt: TGTGCCAGCTCACGGCAGCTACAAGAGACCCAGTACTTC; cdr3_aa: CASSRQLQETQYF
v_call: TRBV7-2; d_call: .; clone_size: many; j_call: TRBJ1-1; cdr3_nt: TGTGCCAGCAGCTTGGCCCTTCCCAACACTGAAGCTTTCTTT; cdr3_aa: CASSLALPNTEAFF
v_call: TRBV19; d_call: .; clone_size: large; j_call: TRBJ1-5; cdr3_nt: TGTGCCAGTACGGCAGGGAGGCCCAATCAGCCCCAGCATTTT; cdr3_aa: CASTAGRPNQPQHF
v_call: TRBV6-5; d_call: .; clone_size: many; j_call: TRBJ2-7; cdr3_nt: TGTGCCAGCAGTTACTCGCGCAGGGGCTCCTACGAGCAGTACTTC; cdr3_aa: CASSYSRRGSYEQYF
v_call: TRBV4-2; d_call: .; clone_size: medium-sized; j_call: TRBJ2-3; cdr3_nt: TGTGCCAGCAGCCAAGGCCTAGCGACAGATACGCAGTATTTT; cdr3_aa: CASSQGLATDTQYF
v_call: TRBV7-2; d_call: .; clone_size: many; j_call: TRBJ2-7; cdr3_nt: TGTGCCAGCAGCTTAGGGATGGAGGGGGAGCAGTACTTC; cdr3_aa: CASSLGMEGEQYF
v_call: TRBV7-2; d_call: .; clone_size: medium-sized; j_call: TRBJ2-5; cdr3_nt: TGTGCCAGCCGGACGGGACTGCAAGAGACCCAGTACTTC; cdr3_aa: CASRTGLQETQYF
v_call: TRBV20-1; d_call: TRBD2; clone_size: many; j_call: TRBJ2-7; cdr3_nt: TGCAGTGCTAGGGGACTAGCGGGAAACTACGAGCAGTACTTC; cdr3_aa: CSARGLAGNYEQYF